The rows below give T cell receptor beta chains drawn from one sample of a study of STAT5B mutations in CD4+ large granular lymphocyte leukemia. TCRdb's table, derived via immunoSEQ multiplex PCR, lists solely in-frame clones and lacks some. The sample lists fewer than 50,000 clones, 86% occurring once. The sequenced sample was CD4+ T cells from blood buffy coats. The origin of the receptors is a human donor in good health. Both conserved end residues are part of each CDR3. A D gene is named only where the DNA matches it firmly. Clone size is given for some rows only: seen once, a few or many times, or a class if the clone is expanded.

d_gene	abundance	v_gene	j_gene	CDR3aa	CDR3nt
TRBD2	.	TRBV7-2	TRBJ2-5	CASSLLLAGVGETQYF	TGTGCCAGCAGCCTATTACTAGCGGGAGTCGGGGAGACCCAGTACTTC
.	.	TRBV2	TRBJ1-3	CASSRRGAATTISGNTIYF	TGTGCCAGCTCCCGAAGGGGGGCAGCCACAACCATCTCTGGAAACACCATATATTTT
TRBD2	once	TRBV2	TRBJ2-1	CASHPSGRAGNEQFF	TGTGCCAGTCACCCCAGCGGGAGGGCCGGCAATGAGCAGTTCTTC
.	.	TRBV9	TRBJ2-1	CASSATGSYNEQFF	TGTGCCAGCAGCGCAACAGGGTCCTACAATGAGCAGTTCTTC
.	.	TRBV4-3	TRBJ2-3	CASSQDHFSDTQYF	TGCGCCAGCAGCCAAGATCACTTTTCAGATACGCAGTATTTT
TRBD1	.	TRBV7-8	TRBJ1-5	CASSSTGGIQQPQHF	TGTGCCAGCAGCTCGACAGGGGGAATACAACAGCCCCAGCATTTT
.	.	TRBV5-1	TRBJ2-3	CASSNPRRTGSWSTDTQYF	TGCGCCAGCAGCAACCCCCGACGTACAGGGAGTTGGAGCACAGATACGCAGTATTTT
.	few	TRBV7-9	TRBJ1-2	CASSPHHGAPYGYTF	TGTGCCAGCAGCCCCCACCACGGAGCCCCCTATGGCTACACCTTC
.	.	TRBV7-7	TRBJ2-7	CASSPAVKDF	TGTGCCAGCAGCCCCGCGGTGAAGGATTTC
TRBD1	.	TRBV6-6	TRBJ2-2	CASRPGQGGPGELFF	TGTGCCAGCAGACCGGGACAGGGCGGCCCCGGGGAGCTGTTTTTT
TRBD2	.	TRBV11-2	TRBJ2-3	CASSLGGLAGRGDTQYF	TGTGCCAGCAGCTTAGGGGGCCTAGCGGGACGTGGAGATACGCAGTATTTT
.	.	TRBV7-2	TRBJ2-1	CASSFTSWDEQFF	TGTGCCAGCAGCTTCACCTCTTGGGATGAGCAGTTCTTC
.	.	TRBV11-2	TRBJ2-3	CASSPWEANTDTQYF	TGTGCCAGCAGCCCGTGGGAGGCCAACACAGATACGCAGTATTTT
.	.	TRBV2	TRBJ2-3	CASKIRLTDTQYF	TGTGCCAGCAAGATCCGGCTAACTGATACGCAGTATTTT
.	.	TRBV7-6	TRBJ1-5	CASSLGGASNQPQHF	TGTGCCAGCAGCTTAGGGGGGGCCAGCAATCAGCCCCAGCATTTT
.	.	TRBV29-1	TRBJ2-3	CSVEGGGKTTDTQYF	TGCAGCGTTGAGGGTGGGGGAAAAACAACAGATACGCAGTATTTT
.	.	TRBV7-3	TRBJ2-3	CASSSPQTPDTQYF	TGTGCCAGCAGCTCCCCCCAGACCCCGGATACGCAGTATTTT
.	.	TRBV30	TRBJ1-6	CAYQSSYNSPLHF	TGTGCCTACCAGAGCTCCTATAATTCACCCCTCCACTTT
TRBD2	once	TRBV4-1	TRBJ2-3	CASSRVLADIPDTQYF	TGCGCCAGCAGCCGAGTACTAGCGGATATCCCAGATACGCAGTATTTT
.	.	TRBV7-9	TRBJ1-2	CASSRTYGYTF	TGTGCCAGCAGCCGGACCTATGGCTACACCTTC
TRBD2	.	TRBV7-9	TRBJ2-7	CASSWDSGTSVHEQYF	TGTGCCAGCAGCTGGGACTCCGGGACTAGTGTCCACGAGCAGTACTTC
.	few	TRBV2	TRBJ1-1	CASSPEFEAFF	TGTGCCAGCAGCCCGGAGTTTGAAGCTTTCTTT
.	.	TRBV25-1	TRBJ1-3	CASSAGLGSGNTIYF	TGTGCCAGCAGTGCAGGGCTCGGGTCCGGAAACACCATATATTTT
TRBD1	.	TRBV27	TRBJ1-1	CASRGTGRIVNTEAFF	TGTGCCAGCAGGGGGACAGGGAGGATTGTGAACACTGAAGCTTTCTTT
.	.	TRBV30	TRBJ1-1	CAWSRGHLGAFF	TGTGCCTGGAGTCGCGGACACCTCGGAGCTTTCTTT
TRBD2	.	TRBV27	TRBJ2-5	CASSFWTSGRKETQYF	TGTGCCAGCAGTTTTTGGACTAGCGGGAGAAAAGAGACCCAGTACTTC
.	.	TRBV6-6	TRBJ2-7	CASSYSILGASEQYF	TGTGCCAGCAGTTACTCGATCTTGGGGGCGAGCGAGCAGTACTTC
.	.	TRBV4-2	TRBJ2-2	CASSQDKVRTDRELFF	TGTGCCAGCAGCCAAGATAAAGTCCGGACTGACCGGGAGCTGTTTTTT
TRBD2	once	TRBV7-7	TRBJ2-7	CASSPLARDEQYF	TGTGCCAGCAGCCCACTAGCGCGCGACGAGCAGTACTTC
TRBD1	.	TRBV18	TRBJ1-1	CASSPRRTGEAFF	TGTGCCAGCTCACCACGAAGGACAGGGGAAGCTTTCTTT
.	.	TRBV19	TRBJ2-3	CASSIGGGTDTQYF	TGTGCCAGTAGTATCGGGGGAGGCACAGATACGCAGTATTTT
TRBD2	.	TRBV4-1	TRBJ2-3	CASSQASSGRDTQYF	TGCGCCAGCAGCCAAGCGAGTAGCGGGAGGGATACGCAGTATTTT
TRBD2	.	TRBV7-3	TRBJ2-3	CASSLTGGPGDTQYF	TGTGCCAGCAGCTTAACGGGAGGGCCGGGAGATACGCAGTATTTT
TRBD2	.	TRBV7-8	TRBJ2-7	CASSLGRLAGHYEQYF	TGTGCCAGCAGCTTAGGGAGACTAGCGGGGCACTACGAGCAGTACTTC
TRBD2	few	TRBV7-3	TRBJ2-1	CASSLGFGLAGENEQFF	TGTGCCAGCAGCTTGGGATTCGGACTAGCGGGAGAAAATGAGCAGTTCTTC
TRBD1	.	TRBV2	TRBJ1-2	CASRDTGGTYGYTF	TGTGCCAGCAGGGATACAGGGGGTACCTATGGCTACACCTTC
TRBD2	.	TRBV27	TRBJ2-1	CASRWTSGSSYNEQFF	TGTGCCAGCAGATGGACTAGCGGGAGTTCCTACAATGAGCAGTTCTTC
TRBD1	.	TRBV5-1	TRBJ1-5	CASRTGIEGQPQHF	TGCGCCAGCAGGACAGGGATCGAGGGACAGCCCCAGCATTTT
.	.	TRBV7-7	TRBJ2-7	CASSLTGVMGLYEQYF	TGTGCCAGCAGCTTAACGGGTGTAATGGGGCTGTACGAGCAGTACTTC
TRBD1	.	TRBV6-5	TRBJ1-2	CASSYDRDRGLGGYTF	TGTGCCAGCAGTTACGATCGGGACAGGGGGCTTGGTGGCTACACCTTC
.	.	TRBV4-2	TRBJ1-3	CASSHKSGLSSGNTIYF	TGTGCCAGCAGCCATAAGTCGGGACTGAGCTCTGGAAACACCATATATTTT
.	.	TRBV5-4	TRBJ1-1	CASSRMTDHLFLNTEAFF	TGTGCCAGCAGCCGGATGACAGACCACCTATTCTTGAACACTGAAGCTTTCTTT
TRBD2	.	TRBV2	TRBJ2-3	CASSGLAGVHTQYF	TGTGCCAGCAGCGGTCTAGCGGGAGTACATACGCAGTATTTT
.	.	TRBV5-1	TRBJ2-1	CASSLEWLAKGDEQFF	TGCGCCAGCAGCTTGGAATGGCTAGCTAAGGGAGATGAGCAGTTCTTC
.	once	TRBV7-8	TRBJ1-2	CASSLGTASNYGYTF	TGTGCCAGCAGCCTAGGGACGGCCTCTAACTATGGCTACACCTTC
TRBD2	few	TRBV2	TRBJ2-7	CASLASGEKYF	TGTGCCAGCCTAGCTAGCGGAGAGAAGTACTTC
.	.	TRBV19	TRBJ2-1	CASSIWPLSELGEQFF	TGTGCCAGTAGTATATGGCCACTAAGCGAGTTGGGGGAGCAGTTCTTC
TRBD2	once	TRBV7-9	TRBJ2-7	CASSFGLAGRGEQYF	TGTGCCAGCAGCTTCGGCCTAGCGGGCAGAGGCGAGCAGTACTTC
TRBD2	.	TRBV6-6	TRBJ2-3	CASSYVRGSTDTQYF	TGTGCCAGCAGTTACGTGCGGGGGAGCACAGATACGCAGTATTTT
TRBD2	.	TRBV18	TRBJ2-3	CASSPRLAGGVQPFSTDTQYF	TGTGCCAGCTCACCGAGGCTAGCGGGAGGGGTCCAACCCTTTAGCACAGATACGCAGTATTTT
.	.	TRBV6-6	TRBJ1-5	CATSQGLLDQPQHF	TGTGCCACCAGCCAGGGGCTGCTAGATCAGCCCCAGCATTTT
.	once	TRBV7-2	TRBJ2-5	CASSLRGRIGETQYF	TGTGCCAGCAGCTTACGTGGGAGGATAGGAGAGACCCAGTACTTC
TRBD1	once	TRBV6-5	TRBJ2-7	CASRDAGTDSYEQYF	TGTGCCAGCCGCGATGCCGGGACAGACTCCTACGAGCAGTACTTC
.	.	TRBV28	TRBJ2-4	CASSPVPGRNIQYF	TGTGCCAGCAGCCCCGTGCCGGGACGGAACATTCAGTACTTC
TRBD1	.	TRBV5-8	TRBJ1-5	CASSYRTGPLNQPQHF	TGTGCCAGCAGCTACAGGACAGGGCCGCTCAATCAGCCCCAGCATTTT
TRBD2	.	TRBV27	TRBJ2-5	CASSVAGKGETQYF	TGTGCCAGCAGTGTAGCGGGAAAGGGGGAGACCCAGTACTTC